This TCR beta chain was identified in a study of blood T cells in healthy people across ages. Study-level findings and limits: Higher diversity, along with more naive CD4+ cells, distinguished long-lived donors from aged donors. TCR beta diversity, measured per million T cells, fell in a roughly linear way with age. The study found TCR beta diversity correlated strongly with naive T cell percentage.

Germline lookup yields CDR1 SNHLY and CDR2 FYNNEI. V lost 5 bases and J lost 5; bases outside the gene matches: 7. The CDR3 spans 17 residues. A minimum of 7 million PBMCs was isolated per sample. On this clonotype: Its antigen is currently unknown.

Then a second PCR, running roughly 7 to 11 cycles, was carried out with a sample-barcoded 5' primer and a J-beta primer mix. TCRdb re-analysed the 5' RACE reads in MiXCR, keeping a single row per CDR3 protein. The sample yields around 1,600,000 distinct CDR3 sequences, around 40% seen once. The specimen sequenced was blood. The receptor was isolated from a young woman in good health. This chain joins TRBV2 and TRBJ2-3; 16 bases are a match to TRBD2. The CDR3 region is CASSTTGLAGGKDTQYF. In nucleotides, the CDR3 is TGTGCCAGCAGTACGACGGGACTAGCGGGGGGGAAAGATACGCAGTATTTT.